The clone carrying this T cell receptor (beta chain) was observed a few times. The antigen is undetermined. The source of the sample is a study of blood T cells in healthy people across ages. No fewer than 5.5 micrograms of total RNA were isolated from every sample. Study-wide results and limits: Older age went with lower TCR beta diversity per million T cells, in a roughly linear way. Both naive CD4+ cell counts and diversity were greater in long-lived donors than in aged donors.

Primed by a sample-barcoded 5' primer and a J-beta primer mix, a second PCR proceeded for about 6 to 12 cycles. Each cDNA molecule was tagged by a template-switch adaptor with 12 random nucleotides. TCRdb itself ran the 5' RACE reads through MiXCR, one entry per CDR3 protein. This sample carries about 970,000 distinct CDR3 sequences, roughly 51% of them seen once, and the ten largest clones take over 20%. Per germline, CDR1 DFQATT and CDR2 SNEGSKA (reference sequence). V trimming: 3 bases; J trimming: 3 bases; junction bases outside the gene matches: 4. This CDR3 is built from 13 residues. The clonotype was recovered from a woman aged 55-69 years in good health. J is TRBJ1-2 and V is TRBV20-1; 7 bases fit TRBD1. The sequenced material came from blood. The CDR3 DNA sequence: TGCAGTGCTAGGACAGGGCGGCACTATGGCTACACCTTC. Its protein is CSARTGRHYGYTF.